This record concerns one TCR beta chain sequence. No antigen is known for it. No base-level quality is on record; no much larger clone is a single base apart. This entry comes from a study of T-cell memory formation after mild COVID-19 (dated by TCRdb to about 2021). Describing the broader study: Most TCR sequence clusters were specific to one of the two donors. T-cell clones expanding and contracting after mild COVID-19 in a couple of donors were tracked by longitudinal TCRalpha and TCRbeta repertoire sequencing. Two young, previously healthy adult volunteers made up the cohort, one male and one female.

PBMCs were isolated by Ficoll-Paque density gradient centrifugation. Paper-wide results and their limitations: Contracting CD4+ clones were located mainly in the CM and EM memory subsets, whereas CD8+ clones were found to be enriched in EMRA. The study covered only a couple of mild cases, and larger cohorts including severe cases with pre-infection samples were considered necessary. SARS-CoV-2 specificity of the second-wave clones peaking on day 37 was not confirmed. The detection of some responding clones in pre-infection memory suggests that pre-existing cross-reactive memory T cells joined the SARS-CoV-2 response. Balanced CD4/CD8 phenotypes were observed for clones contracting from day 15 to 85, whereas a bias towards CD4+ was observed for a second wave of clones expanding from day 15 to 37.

This sample was sequenced with an Illumina NovaSeq 6000. TCRalpha and TCRbeta cDNA libraries were constructed by 5'RACE with constant-segment primers, with sample barcodes and unique molecular identifiers being introduced. RNA was extracted from every sample with Trizol reagent. Library amplification was performed in two PCR steps, and a second sample barcode and Illumina TruSeq adapters were introduced in the second step. Sequencing of the libraries was done on an Illumina NovaSeq, producing 2 x 150 bp paired-end reads. The study's processing was this. With migec v1.2.7, reads were demultiplexed and then collapsed into UMI-guided consensus sequences. With mixcr v2.1.11, UMI consensuses were aligned to TRA and TRB V and J templates and assembled into clonotypes. A clonotype was counted as expanded or contracted only if both edgeR and NoisET called the change significant, with noise models trained on biological replicates. For edgeR calls, a false discovery rate-adjusted p below 0.01 and a log2 fold-change threshold of 1 were applied. As an exploratory analysis of dynamics, max-normalized trajectories of the 1000 most abundant clonotypes were examined with PCA combined with hierarchical clustering. The CD4 or CD8 phenotype of responding clones was assigned using the separately sequenced CD4+ and CD8+ repertoires. TCRdb passed the public sequencing reads through fastp at Q25 and MiXCR, retaining productive beta sequences. Duplicate CDR3 protein sequences are folded into a single record with the most common DNA and genes. None of the V and J calls come from the authors' own analysis; TCRdb made them. The sample contains about 410,000 distinct CDR3 sequences, 15% to 20% of them found a single time. About 22% of the sample is held by the ten biggest clonotypes.

From the germline V gene, CDR1 is SGHVS and CDR2 is FNYEAQ. V is clipped by 4 bases and J by 10 bases, and the sequence between their germline boundaries is 14 bases long. Its CDR3 holds 14 amino acids, cysteine through phenylalanine. The entry retains the CDR3 DNA only, 42 bases that are in frame from base 1. The sequencing input was PBMCs or a T cell subset sorted from them (not recorded which). The chain is made from TRBV7-6 and TRBJ1-6; TRBD1 is a possible D gene, resting on 5 matching bases. The source of this sequence is a young man who had mild COVID-19 (a few samples of this study predate the infection). The sample titles of this study are shuffled in the database, so cell type and time point are left out; the donor was told from shared clones. The CDR3 here reads CASSSSGLGSPLHF. The nucleotide sequence reads as follows: TGTGCCAGCAGCTCGTCAGGGTTAGGGTCACCCCTCCACTTT. The reference TRBV7-6 and TRBJ1-6 proteins fill in what lies around the CDR3, so the full variable domain reads GAGVSQSPRYKVTKRGQDVALRCDPISGHVSLYWYRQALGQGPEFLTYFNYEAQQDKSGLPNDRFSAERPEGSISTLTIQRTEQRDSAMYRCASSSSGLGSPLHFGNGTRLTVT.